This T cell receptor beta chain was identified in a study of T cells after posttransplantation cyclophosphamide. Using immunoSEQ multiplex PCR, the repertoire was profiled, and TCRdb retains in-frame clones only, with some absent. This table holds 40,000 to 60,000 clones with no singletons; the top ten claim about 2.2%. This clone was found many times. The antigen remains undetermined. The CDR3 length is 13 residues. Trimming left V 4 bases short and J 5 bases short, with 15 bases between. Germline CDR1 and CDR2: SQVTM and ANQGSEA. Notes on the study in general: Donor-recipient repertoire similarity was low at 1-2 months, rising over year one.

The source is a man in his forties in good health, CMV-negative, and a related stem cell transplant donor. Sequenced input: PBMCs. V gene TRBV29-1 combines with J gene TRBJ2-7; weak D call: TRBD2 (6 bases). Here the CDR3 reads CSVGGPSDDEQYF. The CDR3 DNA sequence: TGCAGCGTTGGGGGCCCTAGCGACGACGAGCAGTACTTC.